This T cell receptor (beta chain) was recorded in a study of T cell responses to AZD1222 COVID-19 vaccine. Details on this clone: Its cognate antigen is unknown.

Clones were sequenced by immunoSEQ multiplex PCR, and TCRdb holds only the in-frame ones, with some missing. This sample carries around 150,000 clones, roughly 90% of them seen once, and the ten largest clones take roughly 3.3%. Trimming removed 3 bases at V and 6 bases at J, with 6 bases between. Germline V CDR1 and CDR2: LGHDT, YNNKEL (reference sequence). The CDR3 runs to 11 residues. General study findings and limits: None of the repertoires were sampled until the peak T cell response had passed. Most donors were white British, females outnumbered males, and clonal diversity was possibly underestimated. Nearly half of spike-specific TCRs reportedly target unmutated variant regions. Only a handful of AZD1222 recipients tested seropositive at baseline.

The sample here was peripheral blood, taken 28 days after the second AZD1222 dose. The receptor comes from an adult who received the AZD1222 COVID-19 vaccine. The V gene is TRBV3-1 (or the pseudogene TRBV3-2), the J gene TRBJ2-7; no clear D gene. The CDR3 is CASSHWSEQYF. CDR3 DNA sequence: TGTGCCAGCAGCCATTGGTCCGAGCAGTACTTC.